What follows are 15 T cell receptor beta chains derived from one specimen sequenced in a study of blood T cell repertoires in COVID-19. Libraries were prepared by immunoSEQ multiplex PCR; TCRdb keeps only in-frame clonotypes and omits some of them. The data contain 90,000 to 150,000 clones, 85% to 90% of them seen just once; the ten biggest clones take up around 9.9%. Sequenced input: peripheral blood. These receptor sequences come from a man at least 80 years old with acute or convalescent COVID-19.

The chain joins TRBV11-3 to TRBJ2-1; TRBD2 matches 9 bases. The CDR3 spans 17 residues. The V gene's germline CDR1 is SGHNT and CDR2 YENEEA. Trimming removed 4 bases from V and 10 bases from J; junction bases left unmatched: 17. The DNA of the CDR3 is TGTGCCAGCAGCTCGCCCCGGGGTGAGCGGGAGGTTGGAGAGCAGTTCTTC. This gives the protein CASSSPRGEREVGEQFF.

The chain uses TRBV2 and TRBJ1-2, with TRBD1 identical over 7 bases. The germline gives CDR1 SNHLY, CDR2 FYNNEI. CDR3 length equals 12 residues. V shed 8 bases, J shed 2 bases, and the junction held 2 bases outside the gene matches. CDR3 sequence reads: CASLTGNYGYTF. As DNA, the CDR3 is TGTGCCAGCCTGACAGGGAACTATGGCTACACCTTC.

This chain uses TRBV19 with TRBJ1-3; 7 nucleotides line up with TRBD1. The V gene's germline CDR1 is LNHDA and CDR2 SQIVND (reference sequence). This CDR3 is built from 14 residues. J was trimmed by 0 bases and V by 7 bases; bases with no gene match: 3. In DNA, the CDR3 is TGTGCCAGTATGGGACAGAGCTCTGGAAACACCATATATTTT. Amino acid sequence: CASMGQSSGNTIYF.

The chain recombines TRBV5-5 with TRBJ2-3, with D possibly matching TRBD1 (5 bases). V gave up 0 bases and J gave up 3 bases, with 11 bases separating them. Germline CDR1 and CDR2: SGHKS and YYEKEE (reference sequence). The CDR3 spans 15 residues. CDR3 sequence: CASSLGWAGTDTQYF. The CDR3 nucleotides read TGTGCCAGCAGCTTGGGGTGGGCAGGGACAGATACGCAGTATTTT.

V usage is TRBV4-1 and J usage is TRBJ1-5; D is uncertain. This CDR3 is built from 17 residues. CDR1 and CDR2 from the germline V gene are MGHRA and YSYEKL. Trimming shortened V by 1 base and J by 0 bases, and 13 bases separated the two germline ends. The CDR3 bases are TGCGCCAGCAGCCAAGGAGTATCGGGTCATAGCAATCAGCCCCAGCATTTT. This translates into CASSQGVSGHSNQPQHF.

The chain joins TRBV3-1 (or the pseudogene TRBV3-2) to TRBJ1-5; 7 nucleotides align to TRBD1. The germline V gene has CDR1 LGHDT and CDR2 YNNKEL (reference sequence). V lost 0 bases, J lost 6 bases, and 5 bases stayed unmatched. The CDR3 runs to 15 residues. DNA of the CDR3: TGTGCCAGCAGCCAAGAACGGTCAGGGGGTCAGCCCCAGCATTTT. Its protein product is CASSQERSGGQPQHF.

V gene TRBV7-2 combines with J gene TRBJ1-2, with 7 bases that match TRBD1. The trim removed 8 bases at V and 4 bases at J, leaving 7 bases unmatched. The CDR3 loop spans 13 amino acids. Germline V lookup: CDR1 SGHTA, CDR2 FQGNSA. The CDR3 spells CASEQGNSYGYTF. The CDR3 DNA reads TGTGCCAGCGAACAGGGGAATAGCTATGGCTACACCTTC.

The V and J genes are TRBV6-6 and TRBJ1-2; 9 bases agree with TRBD1. CDR3 length equals 16 residues. Germline V gene lookup returns CDR1 MNHNY and CDR2 SVGAGI (reference sequence). V lost 0 bases, J lost 6 bases, and 8 bases stayed unmatched. DNA of the CDR3: TGTGCCAGCAGTTACTCAGGGGGGACAGGGAAGGATGGCTACACCTTC. This translates into CASSYSGGTGKDGYTF.

The chain uses TRBV4-3 and TRBJ1-3; 7 bases map to TRBD1. Per germline, CDR1 LGHNA and CDR2 YSLEER. With V trimmed by 0 bases and J by 4 bases, 3 bases remained unmatched. This CDR3 is built from 15 residues. CDR3 amino acids: CASSQEQGFGNTIYF. In DNA form, the CDR3 reads TGCGCCAGCAGCCAAGAACAGGGGTTCGGAAACACCATATATTTT.

The table lists this clone with a count of one. V is TRBV29-1 and J is TRBJ2-7; 9 nucleotides match TRBD1. Per germline, CDR1 SQVTM and CDR2 ANQGSEA. The CDR3 runs to 12 residues. Germline trimming cut 3 bases from V and 3 bases from J; bases unmatched to any gene: 0. The CDR3: CSVEDRGYEQYF. CDR3 DNA: TGCAGCGTTGAGGACAGGGGCTACGAGCAGTACTTC.

In its sample, this clone was seen a few times. The chain couples TRBV9 to TRBJ1-1; TRBD1 matches 9 bases. Trimming took 3 bases from V and 4 from J; bases not matched to a gene: 7. Germline V gene lookup returns CDR1 SGDLS and CDR2 YYNGEE. The CDR3 runs 15 residues. The CDR3 DNA follows: TGTGCCAGCAGCGCAACCGGGACAGGGTCCACTGAAGCTTTCTTT. It translates to CASSATGTGSTEAFF. Variable domain in full (rest from reference TRBV9 and TRBJ1-1): DSGVTQTPKHLITATGQRVTLRCSPRSGDLSVYWYQQSLDQGLQFLIQYYNGEERAKGNILERFSAQQFPDLHSELNLSSLELGDSALYFCASSATGTGSTEAFFGQGTRLTVV.

The chain combines TRBV19 with TRBJ1-1; 7 nucleotides agree with TRBD1. Looked up from germline, CDR1 is LNHDA and CDR2 is SQIVND (reference sequence). J was trimmed by 3 bases and V by 7 bases; bases with no gene match: 20. The CDR3 totals 18 residues. The CDR3 protein is CASTPRDRQSYRDTEAFF. As DNA, the CDR3 is TGTGCCAGTACCCCGAGGGACAGACAATCTTATCGGGACACTGAAGCTTTCTTT.

The chain has TRBV7-2 and TRBJ2-4; a weak D match, TRBD1 (6 bases). V was pared by 7 bases and J by 7 bases, with 14 bases between. CDR1 and CDR2 (germline): SGHTA, FQGNSA. The CDR3 is made up of 13 amino acids. CDR3 bases: TGTGCCAGCACTGGGGGCAGCCGGAACATTCAGTACTTC. Residues: CASTGGSRNIQYF.

The chain carries TRBV12-3 or TRBV12-4 and TRBJ2-1, with a tentative D call TRBD2 (5 bases). CDR3 size: 12 residues. V lost 3 bases to trimming and J lost 12 bases, with 12 bases between them. The CDR3 nucleotides read TGTGCCAGCAGTTTTTTACCTAGCATGCAGTTCTTC. Its protein is CASSFLPSMQFF.

This sequence joins TRBV3-1 (or the pseudogene TRBV3-2) and TRBJ2-1, with D maybe TRBD1 (6 bases). With 2 bases removed from V and 10 bases from J, the gap between germline ends came to 9 bases. The germline V gene encodes CDR1 LGHDT and CDR2 YNNKEL (reference sequence). The CDR3 is 12 amino acids. The CDR3 sequence: CASSQIRGEQFF. The CDR3 nucleotides are TGTGCCAGCAGCCAAATCAGGGGCGAGCAGTTCTTC.